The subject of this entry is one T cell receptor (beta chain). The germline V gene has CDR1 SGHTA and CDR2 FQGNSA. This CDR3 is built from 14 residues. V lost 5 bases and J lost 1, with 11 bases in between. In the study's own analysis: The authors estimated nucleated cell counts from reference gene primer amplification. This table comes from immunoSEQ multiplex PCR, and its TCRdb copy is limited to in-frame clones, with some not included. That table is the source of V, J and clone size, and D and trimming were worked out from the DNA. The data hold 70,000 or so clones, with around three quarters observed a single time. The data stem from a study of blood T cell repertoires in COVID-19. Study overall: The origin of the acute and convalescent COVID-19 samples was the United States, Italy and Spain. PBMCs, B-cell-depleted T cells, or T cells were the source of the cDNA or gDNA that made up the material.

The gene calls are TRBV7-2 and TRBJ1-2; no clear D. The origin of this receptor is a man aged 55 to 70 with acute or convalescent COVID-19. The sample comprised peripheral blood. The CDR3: CASSPRPVNYGYTF. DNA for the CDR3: TGTGCCAGCAGCCCGCGGCCGGTTAACTATGGCTACACCTTC.